A single sample is the source of the 9 T cell receptor beta chains below, sequenced in a study of shared clonotypes between healthy human individuals. The assay was immunoSEQ multiplex PCR, and TCRdb's table has in-frame clones only and misses some. Of roughly 2.2 million clones listed, about 90% are singletons. Source material: naive CD4+ T cells from PBMCs. Subset denoted: CD45RA+ positively selected. The receptors shown here come from a man younger than 35 in good health. Some clones in this sample may be carry-over from other donors' samples.

The genes are TRBV11-2 and TRBJ1-1; D remains unclear. The V gene's germline CDR1 is SGHAT and CDR2 FQNNGV. Deletions cut 1 base from V and 2 bases from J, with 8 bases between. The CDR3 totals 14 residues. The CDR3 bases are TGTGCCAGCAGCTTAGGAGGATACAACACTGAAGCTTTCTTT. Amino acid sequence: CASSLGGYNTEAFF.

In the case of this clone: The sample contains more than one DNA sequence encoding this CDR3. The rearrangement joins TRBV5-4 to TRBJ2-7; the match to TRBD2 covers 13 bases. Losses at the gene ends were 0 bases for V and 6 bases for J; bases not matched to a gene: 3. CDR3 size: 15 residues. From germline, CDR1 is SGHNT and CDR2 YYREEE (reference sequence). The CDR3 bases are TGTGCCAGCAGCTTGGAACTAGCGGGAGGGAGCGAGCAGTACTTC. Encoded protein: CASSLELAGGSEQYF.

The chain couples TRBV2 to TRBJ2-5; 9 bases are a match to TRBD2. Germline CDR1 is SNHLY and CDR2 is FYNNEI. V trimming: 4 bases; J trimming: 5 bases; junction bases outside the gene matches: 5. This CDR3 is built from 14 residues. CDR3 in amino acids: CASSGLAGLETQYF. CDR3 coding DNA: TGTGCCAGCAGTGGCCTAGCGGGACTGGAGACCCAGTACTTC.

This clone was detected once. This chain uses TRBV28 with TRBJ1-2, with 7 bases fitting TRBD1. The CDR3 spans 14 residues. The germline V gene has CDR1 MDHEN and CDR2 SYDVKM. After removal of 3 bases from V and 4 bases from J, the junction contained 5 bases not matched to a gene. The CDR3 DNA follows: TGTGCCAGCAGTTTTGGGGACAGTGGCTATGGCTACACCTTC. Amino acid sequence: CASSFGDSGYGYTF.

This sequence joins TRBV7-2 and TRBJ2-4; D not certain. The CDR3 loop spans 18 amino acids. Trimming left V 1 base short and J 1 base short, with 17 bases between. Germline lookup yields CDR1 SGHTA and CDR2 FQGNSA. The CDR3 DNA reads TGTGCCAGCAGCTTAGTTAGTCGGATTGGTGGGGCCAAAAACATTCAGTACTTC. This codes for CASSLVSRIGGAKNIQYF.

J is TRBJ1-2 and V is TRBV29-1; 9 bases align to TRBD1. With 3 bases clipped from V and 6 bases from J, the junction kept 8 bases outside the gene matches. Germline V gives CDR1 SQVTM, CDR2 ANQGSEA. The length of the CDR3 is 14 residues. The CDR3 DNA sequence: TGCAGCGTTGACGGGGACAGGGAAGGGGATGGCTACACCTTC. Its protein is CSVDGDREGDGYTF.

This clone occurred once. V gene TRBV29-1 combines with J gene TRBJ1-2, with D perhaps matching TRBD1 (5 bases). The germline V gene has CDR1 SQVTM and CDR2 ANQGSEA. The V gene lost 4 bases and the J gene lost 5 bases, with 14 bases spanning the gap. CDR3 length: 13 amino acids. The CDR3 sequence: CSVGGPGGYGYTF. CDR3 bases: TGCAGCGTTGGCGGACCCGGGGGGTATGGCTACACCTTC.

V is TRBV18 and J is TRBJ1-5; no definite D call. Germline lookup yields CDR1 KGHSH and CDR2 LQKENI. The CDR3 runs to 17 residues. Trimming took 3 bases from V and 3 from J, leaving 18 bases between them. The CDR3, as DNA: TGTGCCAGCTCACCGAATCGTCCGGACGGAATCAATCAGCCCCAGCATTTT. Its protein product is CASSPNRPDGINQPQHF. Drawing the rest from reference TRBV18 and TRBJ1-5, the complete variable domain is NAGVMQNPRHLVRRRGQEARLRCSPMKGHSHVYWYRQLPEEGLKFMVYLQKENIIDESGMPKERFSAEFPKEGPSILRIQQVVRGDSAAYFCASSPNRPDGINQPQHFGDGTRLSIL.

J is TRBJ1-1 and V is TRBV11-2, with a tentative D call TRBD1 (6 bases). V dropped 5 bases and J dropped 1 base, with 14 bases sitting between them. The CDR3 has 15 residues. CDR1 SGHAT and CDR2 FQNNGV come from the germline V gene. The CDR3 is CASSRTDRTNTEAFF. CDR3 sequence (DNA): TGTGCCAGCAGCCGGACAGACAGAACGAACACTGAAGCTTTCTTT.